These T cell receptor beta chains were read from a single sample in a study of a mutant IDH1 vaccine in newly diagnosed glioma. Using immunoSEQ multiplex PCR, the repertoire was profiled, and TCRdb retains in-frame clones only, with some absent. The data contain around 62,000 clones, about 88% of them singletons. Their antigen targets remain unknown. The sequenced sample was PBMCs, obtained from a glioma patient whose treatment included an IDH1 peptide vaccine. All receptors come from a middle-aged man with glioma. Both conserved end residues are part of each CDR3. The order of the fields is CDR3 DNA, CDR3 protein, J gene, V gene, clone size, D gene. The D gene is left open where the match is weak. Size values are once, few and many counts, or a class for expanded clones, and some rows have none.

TGTGCCAGCAGTCAACCGGGACAGGGGCAAGAGACCCAGTACTTC CASSQPGQGQETQYF TRBJ2-5 TRBV6-5 - TRBD1
TGTGCCAGCAGTTTATCGCAGGCCTATGGCTACACCTTC CASSLSQAYGYTF TRBJ1-2 TRBV28 - -
TGTGCCAGCAGCTTAATAAAGTCTACAACTAATGAAAAACTGTTTTTT CASSLIKSTTNEKLFF TRBJ1-4 TRBV7-9 - -
TGTGCCAGCAGCTTGTTGAGACAGGCGGGAAACACCATATATTTT CASSLLRQAGNTIYF TRBJ1-3 TRBV7-9 - -
TGTGCCAGCACCATCCAGGGGGCCGGGGACTATGGCTACACCTTC CASTIQGAGDYGYTF TRBJ1-2 TRBV2 - TRBD1
TGCGCCAGCAGCCAAGACGGGGGAGGGTCCACGGCCGGGGAGCTGTTTTTT CASSQDGGGSTAGELFF TRBJ2-2 TRBV4-1 few TRBD2
TGTGCCAGTAGTATAAGAATGGGCATTCAGTACTTC CASSIRMGIQYF TRBJ2-4 TRBV19 - -
TGCGCCAGCAGGAATAGGAGCTCCTACAATGAGCAGTTCTTC CASRNRSSYNEQFF TRBJ2-1 TRBV10-1 - -
TGTGCCAGCAGTCCCCCGGGGAGTGCAACTAATGAAAAACTGTTTTTT CASSPPGSATNEKLFF TRBJ1-4 TRBV6-6 - -
TGTGCCTGGAGTGTACGACCCGGGGAGGGAGGAACAGCTTTCTTT CAWSVRPGEGGTAFF TRBJ1-1 TRBV30 - -
TGTGCCAGCAGCTTACCTACGACAGCCATCCAAGAGACCCAGTACTTC CASSLPTTAIQETQYF TRBJ2-5 TRBV7-9 once -
TGTGCCAGCAGCTTAGATCGAAACTATGGCTACACCTTC CASSLDRNYGYTF TRBJ1-2 TRBV11-2 once -
TGTGCCAGCAGCCCCACAACAGCCGAGCAGTACTTC CASSPTTAEQYF TRBJ2-7 TRBV9 - -
TGTGCCATCAGTGAGTCGACGTCTGGAACTAACTATGGCTACACCTTC CAISESTSGTNYGYTF TRBJ1-2 TRBV10-3 - -
TGTGCCAGCAGTGAGCCCACATACCCCGGGGAGCTGTTTTTT CASSEPTYPGELFF TRBJ2-2 TRBV6-1 - -
TGTGCCAGCAGCTTGGGGGACAGTGTTGATGGAAACACCATATATTTT CASSLGDSVDGNTIYF TRBJ1-3 TRBV5-8 few TRBD1
TGTGCCAGCAGTACGACCGGCGGAGAGACCCAGTACTTC CASSTTGGETQYF TRBJ2-5 TRBV6-6 - -
TGTGCCAGCAGTTCCACAGGGATTGATGGCTACACCTTC CASSSTGIDGYTF TRBJ1-2 TRBV28 - -
TGTGCCAGCAGCAAACGGGCTCCGAACACTGAAGCTTTCTTT CASSKRAPNTEAFF TRBJ1-1 TRBV5-8 - -
TGTGCCAGCAGCTTGACTAGTATCAGTGAGCAGTTCTTC CASSLTSISEQFF TRBJ2-1 TRBV7-3 - -
TGTGCCAGCAAGAGGGCGGGCACTGAAGCTTTCTTT CASKRAGTEAFF TRBJ1-1 TRBV27 - -
TGTGCCAGCAGCTTGCGTAACCGGGAGCTGTTTTTT CASSLRNRELFF TRBJ2-2 TRBV5-6 - -
TGTGCCAGCTCACCTTTTCGGACAGGGTTTAACTACGAGCAGTACTTC CASSPFRTGFNYEQYF TRBJ2-7 TRBV18 - TRBD1
TGTGCCACCAGCAGTAGGTACTCGCCCCCAGAGCCCCAGCATTTT CATSSRYSPPEPQHF TRBJ1-5 TRBV15 - -
TGCGCCAGCAGCTTGGCCACTAGAACAGATACGCAGTATTTT CASSLATRTDTQYF TRBJ2-3 TRBV5-1 - -
TGTGCCAGCAGCTTAGTAGGAGGAATTCCCGAATCCTACAATGAGCAGTTCTTC CASSLVGGIPESYNEQFF TRBJ2-1 TRBV11-2 - -
TGTGCCAGCAGCGTAGACGTGTTTCGGCCCCAGCATTTT CASSVDVFRPQHF TRBJ1-5 TRBV9 - -
TGTGCCAGCAGTGGCCCGGAGATTGGCTACACCTTC CASSGPEIGYTF TRBJ1-2 TRBV2 - -
TGTGCCAGCAGCTTACGGACGGGCGGAGGTCAGCCCCAGCATTTT CASSLRTGGGQPQHF TRBJ1-5 TRBV7-2 - -
TGTGCCAGCAGCGTTGATTACTCTGGAAACACCATATATTTT CASSVDYSGNTIYF TRBJ1-3 TRBV7-3 - -
TGTGCCAGCAGCTCCCCTCAGGGTGGCTACACCTTC CASSSPQGGYTF TRBJ1-2 TRBV5-4 - -
TGTGCCAGCAGCCAAGATCTGGGGACGGCTGAAAAACTGTTTTTT CASSQDLGTAEKLFF TRBJ1-4 TRBV4-2 - -
TGCGCCAGCAGCACCGGACAGACGAATTCACCCCTCCACTTT CASSTGQTNSPLHF TRBJ1-6 TRBV5-1 - -
TGTGCCAGCAGTGAACTCGGCAGGGGCGAGCAGTACTTC CASSELGRGEQYF TRBJ2-7 TRBV6-1 - -
TGTGCCAGCAGCTTGGCAGGGAGCGACGAGCAGTACTTC CASSLAGSDEQYF TRBJ2-7 TRBV5-6 - -
TGTGCCAGCAGTGAACTAGCGGGAGGGCCAGAGACCCAGTACTTC CASSELAGGPETQYF TRBJ2-5 TRBV6-1 - TRBD2
TGTGCCAGCAGGGACAGGGGGCCGGGGCACGAGCAGTACTTC CASRDRGPGHEQYF TRBJ2-7 TRBV6-1 - TRBD1
TGCAGCGTTGAAGGGGACAGGAACACCGGGGAGCTGTTTTTT CSVEGDRNTGELFF TRBJ2-2 TRBV29-1 - TRBD1
TGTGCCAGCAGTTACCAGGGGACTACGCAAGAGACCCAGTACTTC CASSYQGTTQETQYF TRBJ2-5 TRBV2 once -
TGTGCCAGCAGCCGACAGGGGGCCTGGGTGGCCATTGAAGCTTTCTTT CASSRQGAWVAIEAFF TRBJ1-1 TRBV28 - TRBD1
TGTGCCAGCAGACGCCGGGGCACAGATACGCAGTATTTT CASRRRGTDTQYF TRBJ2-3 TRBV27 - -
TGTGCCAGCAACCCTAGGATTACCCGCTCTGGAAACACCATATATTTT CASNPRITRSGNTIYF TRBJ1-3 TRBV28 - -
TGTGCCAGCAGCTTATCGGACGCCCTTGGCTACAATGAGCAGTTCTTC CASSLSDALGYNEQFF TRBJ2-1 TRBV7-2 once -
TGTGCCAGCAGTCCCAGCGGGACGGTCGGGAAGACCCAGTACTTC CASSPSGTVGKTQYF TRBJ2-5 TRBV28 - TRBD2
TGTGCCAGCACCCGATCAAGAGGAGGGCAAGAGACCCAGTACTTC CASTRSRGGQETQYF TRBJ2-5 TRBV6-1 medium-sized -
TGTGCCAGCAGCTTTCTGAACCAAGAGACCCAGTACTTC CASSFLNQETQYF TRBJ2-5 TRBV5-5 - -
TGTGCCAGCGGGGAGCGGGGGAACTCTAATGAAAAACTGTTTTTT CASGERGNSNEKLFF TRBJ1-4 TRBV2 - -
TGTGCCAGCAGCTCCTCAGGGATGGTATCGGATTCACCCCTCCACTTT CASSSSGMVSDSPLHF TRBJ1-6 TRBV13 - -
TGCGCCAGCAGCTTGGAAGGGACAGGGAACTATGGCTACACCTTC CASSLEGTGNYGYTF TRBJ1-2 TRBV5-1 - TRBD1
TGTGCCACCAGCAGAGGTTGGGACAGCGGCTATGGCTACACCTTC CATSRGWDSGYGYTF TRBJ1-2 TRBV15 - TRBD1
TGTGCCGTAGGCGGGGGGTACACCATATATTTT CAVGGGYTIYF TRBJ1-3 TRBV6-6 few -